This passage covers 17 T cell receptor beta chains from one sample sequenced in a study of T-cell memory formation after mild COVID-19. TCRdb processed the 5' RACE reads anew with MiXCR; each CDR3 protein has one entry. There are about 150,000 distinct CDR3 sequences in the sample; 10% to 15% occur only once, and 2.5% to 3.5% lies in the top ten. Sequencing was performed on PBMCs or a T cell subset sorted from them (not recorded which). The receptors were gathered from a man younger than 30 who had mild COVID-19 (a few samples of this study predate the infection). Cell type and time point are not known.

The V and J genes are TRBV6-6 and TRBJ2-7, with 10 positions matching TRBD1. The CDR3 totals 15 residues. Germline assignment: CDR1 MNHNY and CDR2 SVGAGI (reference sequence). V trimming: 2 bases; J trimming: 7 bases; junction bases outside the gene matches: 8. The chain's CDR3 is CASSYGQGVSGEQYV. DNA of the CDR3: TGTGCCAGCAGTTACGGACAGGGGGTCAGTGGTGAGCAGTACGTC.

The rearrangement joins TRBV7-9 to TRBJ2-6; no firm D call. In germline, CDR1 is SEHNR, CDR2 FQNEAQ (reference sequence). The CDR3 is 15 residues long. Trimming left V 5 bases short and J 0 bases short, with 8 bases between. The chain's CDR3 is CASSPLASGANVLTF. CDR3 nucleotide sequence: TGTGCCAGCAGCCCGCTCGCCTCTGGGGCCAACGTCCTGACTTTC.

The chain carries TRBV21-1 and TRBJ1-5. TRBV21-1 is described as a pseudogene. The CDR3 loop spans 18 amino acids. CDR3 sequence reads: CASSMRCRADENNQPQHF. The CDR3 DNA is TGTGCCAGCAGCATGAGGTGCAGGGCTGATGAAAACAATCAGCCCCAGCATTTT.

In nucleotides, the CDR3 is TGTGCCAGCAGCTCGGGTAGCGGGGGAGGCACCGGGGAGCTGTTTTTT. Amino acids: CASSSGSGGGTGELFF. This rearrangement joins TRBV3-1 to TRBJ2-2, with 9 bases matching TRBD2. J lost 4 bases, V lost 5 bases, and 8 bases had no gene match. The length of the CDR3 is 16 residues. Germline V gene sequence: CDR1 LGHDT, CDR2 YNNKEL (reference sequence).

The rearrangement uses TRBV5-1 and TRBJ1-1; D call uncertain. Trimming shortened V by 0 bases and J by 0 bases, and 9 bases separated the two germline ends. The germline V gene encodes CDR1 SGHRS and CDR2 YFSETQ. The CDR3 is 15 amino acids. The CDR3: CASSLAPNLNTEAFF. The CDR3 DNA is TGCGCCAGCAGCTTGGCGCCCAACTTGAACACTGAAGCTTTCTTT.

In its sample, this clonotype was seen many times. This chain joins TRBV7-7 and TRBJ2-1; 9 bases agree with TRBD2. V lost 3 bases to trimming and J lost 2 bases; unmatched junction nucleotides: 2. The CDR3 contains 15 residues. Germline CDR1 SSHAT, CDR2 FNYEAQ (reference sequence). The CDR3 loop is CASSLGTSPYNEQFF. CDR3 coding DNA: TGTGCCAGCAGCTTGGGGACTAGCCCCTACAATGAGCAGTTCTTC.

This clonotype has ten or more counts. This chain connects TRBV3-1 to TRBJ2-2; D ambiguous. With 1 base removed from V and 4 bases from J, the gap between germline ends came to 4 bases. Looked up from germline, CDR1 is LGHDT and CDR2 is YNNKEL (reference sequence). This CDR3 is 13 amino acids long. This CDR3 reads CASSQVGTGELFF. The CDR3 bases are TGTGCCAGCAGCCAAGTGGGCACCGGGGAGCTGTTTTTT.

The V call is TRBV11-1, the J call TRBJ2-3; 7 nucleotides agree with TRBD2. The CDR3 is 15 residues long. The trim removed 3 bases at V and 3 bases at J, leaving 6 bases unmatched. Germline V gives CDR1 SGHAT, CDR2 FQDESV (reference sequence). The CDR3 protein is CASSFVLADTDTQYF. CDR3 sequence (DNA): TGTGCCAGCAGCTTCGTTCTAGCGGATACAGATACGCAGTATTTT.

The sample holds a few counts of this clonotype. The V gene is TRBV7-2, the J gene TRBJ2-1; D is perhaps TRBD2 (7 bases). The CDR3 runs to 14 residues. Trimming took 6 bases from V and 7 from J, leaving 16 bases between them. The germline V gene encodes CDR1 SGHTA and CDR2 FQGNSA. CDR3 nucleotide sequence: TGTGCCAGCAGGAGGCGGGGGCCCGCGAATGAGCAGTTCTTC. As protein: CASRRRGPANEQFF.

V is TRBV12-3 or TRBV12-4 and J is TRBJ2-7, with 7 bases matching TRBD1. The CDR3 loop spans 13 amino acids. V trimming: 4 bases; J trimming: 6 bases; junction bases outside the gene matches: 6. The CDR3 region has the DNA TGTGCCAGCAGTTGGGACAGCCGAGGCGAGCAGTACGTC. Translated, it gives CASSWDSRGEQYV.

This clonotype occurred a few times. The chain carries TRBV20-1 and TRBJ1-5; D uncertain. Germline V gene data show CDR1 as DFQATT and CDR2 as SNEGSKA (reference sequence). CDR3 length: 13 residues. The CDR3 region is CSGVLGLNQPQHF. As DNA, the CDR3 is TGCAGCGGCGTGCTGGGATTAAATCAGCCCCAGCATTTT.

V gene TRBV7-8 combines with J gene TRBJ1-6; possible D gene TRBD1, 6 bases. The CDR3 consists of 14 residues. Germline-derived CDR1 and CDR2 are SGHVS and FQNEAQ. V shed 4 bases and J shed 8 bases, with 12 bases lying between them. For the CDR3, the DNA is TGTGCCAGCAGCTCCAGGGAGGGGGATTCACCCCTCCACTTT. Its translation: CASSSREGDSPLHF.

The genes are TRBV24-1 and TRBJ2-3, with 8 bases aligning to TRBD1. CDR1 and CDR2 (germline): KGHDR, SFDVKD. Trimming removed 6 bases from V and 5 bases from J; junction bases left unmatched: 6. The CDR3 length is 14 residues. Here the CDR3 DNA reads TGTGCCACCAGTTCCAGGGGGCAGAAAGATACGCAGTATTTT. This encodes CATSSRGQKDTQYF.

The chain is built from TRBV10-3 and TRBJ1-2, with D possibly being TRBD1 (5 bases). The V and J ends lost 4 bases and 8 bases respectively, with 14 bases between them. The CDR3 is made up of 13 amino acids. The V gene's germline CDR1 is ENHRY and CDR2 SYGVKD. CDR3 in DNA: TGTGCCATCAGTGGAGTGACAGCGGCCGGCTACACCTTC. Its protein is CAISGVTAAGYTF.

This clonotype was seen a few times. The chain is built from TRBV5-1 and TRBJ1-6; D not certain. V lost 4 bases and J 6 bases, leaving 11 bases between the germline ends. There are 14 residues in the CDR3. The V gene's germline CDR1 is SGHRS and CDR2 YFSETQ. CDR3 in amino acids: CASSEAGPNSPLHF. The CDR3 DNA is TGCGCCAGCAGCGAGGCAGGACCTAATTCACCCCTCCACTTT.

In this sample, this clonotype turned up a few times. The chain recombines TRBV2 with TRBJ2-3, with D possibly TRBD2 on 6 matching bases. This CDR3 has 14 amino acids. Germline V gene sequence: CDR1 SNHLY, CDR2 FYNNEI. The V end was cut by 5 bases, the J end by 3 bases, with 12 bases between. This chain's CDR3 is CASSRTTITDTQYF. CDR3 bases: TGTGCCAGCAGTCGGACTACCATTACAGATACGCAGTATTTT.

The chain has TRBV5-1 and TRBJ2-7, with unresolved D. Germline loops: CDR1 SGHRS, CDR2 YFSETQ. Trimming removed 4 bases from V and 5 bases from J, with 13 bases in between. CDR3 length equals 13 residues. In DNA, the CDR3 is TGCGCCAGCAGCCCTGAACCTTGGGACGAGCAGTACGTC. It codes for CASSPEPWDEQYV.